This passage covers 3 T cell receptor beta chains from one sample sequenced in a study of blood T cell repertoires in COVID-19. Clones were sequenced by immunoSEQ multiplex PCR, and TCRdb holds only the in-frame ones, with some missing. The sample contains 350,000 to 450,000 clones, 85% of which appear only once. The sequencing sample was made of peripheral blood. The source of these receptors is a woman between 18 and 30 years old with acute or convalescent COVID-19.

The chain couples TRBV6-5 to TRBJ1-2; 7 nucleotides match TRBD1. From germline, CDR1 is MNHEY and CDR2 SVGAGI. The junction had 9 bases not matched to a gene; V was cut back by 6 bases and J by 8 bases. The CDR3 has 13 residues. The chain's CDR3 is CASRTGTAGGYTF. DNA for the CDR3: TGTGCCAGCAGAACCGGGACAGCCGGGGGCTACACCTTC.

The genes are TRBV19 and TRBJ2-4, with D unclear. The germline V gene encodes CDR1 LNHDA and CDR2 SQIVND (reference sequence). CDR3 size: 15 residues. Trimming shortened V by 7 bases and J by 3 bases, and 16 bases separated the two germline ends. The CDR3 coding sequence is TGTGCCAGTACCCCCTCGGAGTTGGGCAAAAACATTCAGTACTTC. Residues: CASTPSELGKNIQYF.

This clone occurred a few times. The J gene is TRBJ2-1, the V gene TRBV19, with D possibly matching TRBD2 (6 bases). CDR3 length: 14 residues. Trimming left V 7 bases short and J 6 bases short, with 16 bases between. CDR1 and CDR2 from the germline V gene are LNHDA and SQIVND (reference sequence). CDR3: CASMTRGTGNEQFF. CDR3 bases: TGTGCCAGTATGACACGGGGGACGGGCAATGAGCAGTTCTTC. Variable domain in full (rest from reference TRBV19 and TRBJ2-1): DGGITQSPKYLFRKEGQNVTLSCEQNLNHDAMYWYRQDPGQGLRLIYYSQIVNDFQKGDIAEGYSVSREKKESFPLTVTSAQKNPTAFYLCASMTRGTGNEQFFGPGTRLTVL.